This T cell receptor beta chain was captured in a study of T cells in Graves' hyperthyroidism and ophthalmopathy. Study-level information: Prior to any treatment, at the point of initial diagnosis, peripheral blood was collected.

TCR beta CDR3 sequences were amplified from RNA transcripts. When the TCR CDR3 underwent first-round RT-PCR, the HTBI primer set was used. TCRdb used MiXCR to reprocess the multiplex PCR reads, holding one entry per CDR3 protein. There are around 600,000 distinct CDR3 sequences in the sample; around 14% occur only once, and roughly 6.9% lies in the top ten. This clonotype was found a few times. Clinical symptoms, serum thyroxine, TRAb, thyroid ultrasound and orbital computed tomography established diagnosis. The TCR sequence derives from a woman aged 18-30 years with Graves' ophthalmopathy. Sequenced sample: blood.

CDR3 sequence: CASSISSGTGGRSYEQYF. Written as DNA, the CDR3 is TGTGCCAGTAGTATTAGTTCCGGGACAGGGGGCCGCTCCTACGAGCAGTACTTC. The genes are TRBV19 and TRBJ2-7; 12 nucleotides align to TRBD1. The germline V gene encodes CDR1 LNHDA and CDR2 SQIVND (reference sequence). The CDR3 spans 18 residues. V lost 3 bases to trimming and J lost 0 bases; unmatched junction nucleotides: 9.